This section outlines one T cell receptor (beta chain) sequence together with its context. Its antigen is currently unknown. The sample comes from a study of cytomegalovirus exposure and HLA in healthy donors. General observations from the study: A later look showed TCR association rates differing by HLA locus, highest for DRB1 and lowest for HLA-C.

Both 60 Vbeta primers and 13 Jbeta primers went into the PCR. Some clones are missing from TCRdb's copy, which holds only in-frame ones; the method was immunoSEQ multiplex PCR. The table shows under 150,000 clones, with less than 85% occurring only once. V was pared by 0 bases and J by 10 bases, with 19 bases of the junction left unmatched. CDR3 size: 17 residues. CDR1 is GTSNPN, CDR2 SVGIG, per germline (reference sequence). Sample: PBMCs. This sequence originates from a young man in good health and CMV-seronegative. The rearrangement links TRBV30 to TRBJ2-7; 9 positions agree with TRBD2. CDR3 DNA: TGTGCCTGGAGTGTACAGAGGTGGAGTAGCGGGGGAAGCACCCAGTACTTC. Its translation: CAWSVQRWSSGGSTQYF.